The TCR beta chain under discussion was sequenced for a study of beta chain features in type 1 diabetes. Sorting of CD4+ naive, central memory, regulatory and stem cell-like memory cells was performed via CD45RO/CCR7/CD25/CD127/CD95/CD27. The isolated RNA, all of it, was reverse transcribed, so expressed TCRB transcripts were what got sequenced. The assay was immunoSEQ multiplex PCR, and TCRdb's table has in-frame clones only and misses some. The sample lists approximately 60,000 clones, approximately 62% occurring once. The TCR was taken from a woman under 30 in good health. The material sequenced was Tregs from blood.

The CDR3 reads CASSVGSGANNEQFF. The CDR3 nucleotides read TGTGCCAGCAGCGTAGGTAGCGGGGCGAACAATGAGCAGTTCTTC. The chain has TRBV9 and TRBJ2-1; 8 nucleotides agree with TRBD2. Looked up from germline, CDR1 is SGDLS and CDR2 is YYNGEE. V was clipped by 0 bases and J by 5 bases; unmatched bases: 4. The CDR3 covers 15 residues.